This T cell receptor (beta chain) derives from a study of blood T cell repertoires in COVID-19. The CDR3 has 13 amino acids. The V end lost 3 bases, the J end lost 7 bases, and 12 bases lay between the germline ends. Germline lookup yields CDR1 MRHNA and CDR2 SNTAGT. Sequencing was performed with immunoSEQ multiplex PCR; in TCRdb, only in-frame clones are kept and a portion is missing. In the table there are a few hundred thousand clones, 80% to 90% of which are singletons. This TCR was recovered from a man in his thirties or forties who had recovered from COVID-19. The V gene is TRBV6-4, the J gene TRBJ2-5; D remains unclear. Sequenced sample: PBMCs or T cells enriched from blood (not recorded which). The CDR3 sequence is CASSELQGGTQYF. The CDR3 nucleotides read TGTGCCAGCAGTGAGCTCCAAGGCGGGACCCAGTACTTC.